This TCR beta chain was identified during a study of blood T cell repertoires in COVID-19. About the research overall: Some COVID-19 samples were acute and others convalescent; all came from the United States, Italy and Spain. PBMCs, B-cell-depleted T cells, or T cells were the source of the cDNA or gDNA that made up the material.

The junction had 7 bases not matched to a gene; V was cut back by 3 bases and J by 6 bases. Germline V gene lookup returns CDR1 SGHRS and CDR2 YFSETQ. The CDR3 is made up of 14 amino acids. In the study's own analysis: Amplification with reference gene primers provided the estimates of nucleated cell counts. Using immunoSEQ multiplex PCR, the repertoire was profiled, and TCRdb retains in-frame clones only, with some absent. V, J and clone size are those of that table, while D and trimming were read from the DNA. The sample has 350,000 or so clones, approximately 89% seen once. Seattle enrolled patients during active infection and tracked them longitudinally.

This chain joins TRBV5-1 and TRBJ1-2; 8 bases match TRBD1. The origin of this receptor is a woman aged 55 to 70 with COVID-19, enrolled during active disease. The material sequenced was peripheral blood. CDR3 nucleotide sequence: TGCGCCAGCAGCTCGAGGACAGGGACCGATGGCTACACCTTC. Translated, it gives CASSSRTGTDGYTF.